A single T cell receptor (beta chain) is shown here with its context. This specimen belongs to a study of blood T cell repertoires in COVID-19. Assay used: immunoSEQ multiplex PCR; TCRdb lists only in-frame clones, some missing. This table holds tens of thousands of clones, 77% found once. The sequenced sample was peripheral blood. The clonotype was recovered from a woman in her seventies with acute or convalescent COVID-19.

This chain's CDR3 is CASSRDTSYGYTF. The CDR3 bases are TGTGCCAGCAGCCGAGACACCTCCTATGGCTACACCTTC. This rearrangement joins TRBV28 to TRBJ1-2; D not resolved. Germline V gene data show CDR1 as MDHEN and CDR2 as SYDVKM. CDR3 length equals 13 residues. V lost 6 bases, J lost 4 bases, and 12 bases lay in between.